These T cell receptor beta chains were read from a single sample in a study of T cells in Graves' hyperthyroidism and ophthalmopathy. TCRdb ran MiXCR on the multiplex PCR reads and lists one entry per CDR3 protein. The table shows some 250,000 distinct CDR3 sequences, with approximately 15% occurring only once. Material: blood. Receptor source: a woman aged 40 to 50 with Graves' hyperthyroidism that later progressed to Graves' ophthalmopathy. CDR3s include the opening cysteine and the closing phenylalanine or tryptophan. The D gene is left open where the match is weak. The size entry is marked missing in some rows and otherwise reads once, few, many or a size class.

clone size | J gene | D gene | V gene | CDR3 protein | CDR3 DNA
many | TRBJ2-5 | - | TRBV12-3/TRBV12-4 | CASSEVEGSYRETQYF | TGTGCCAGCAGCGAAGTTGAGGGTTCCTATCGGGAGACCCAGTACTTC
many | TRBJ2-7 | - | TRBV4-1 | CASSQVRLGAYEQYF | TGCGCCAGCAGCCAAGTGAGACTAGGTGCTTACGAGCAGTACTTC
- | TRBJ1-2 | - | TRBV12-5 | CASGPNSGWWVYGYTF | TGTGCTAGTGGCCCAAACTCAGGGTGGTGGGTCTATGGCTACACCTTC
few | TRBJ2-7 | TRBD1 | TRBV6-1 | CASTTFPKGQGMGEQYF | TGTGCCAGCACCACCTTCCCAAAAGGACAGGGGATGGGCGAGCAGTACTTC
- | TRBJ2-1 | - | TRBV7-9 | CASSSGGTNGYNEQFF | TGTGCCAGCAGCTCAGGGGGGACTAACGGATACAATGAGCAGTTCTTC
- | TRBJ2-1 | TRBD2 | TRBV7-9 | CASSLLTGGSHNEQFF | TGTGCCAGCAGCTTATTGACGGGAGGTTCCCACAATGAGCAGTTCTTC
few | TRBJ1-1 | - | TRBV19 | CASSGQQGKFGTEAFF | TGTGCCAGTAGTGGACAACAGGGTAAATTCGGCACTGAAGCTTTCTTT
- | TRBJ2-1 | TRBD1 | TRBV2 | CASSPGQTYNEQFF | TGTGCCAGCTCACCGGGACAGACGTACAATGAGCAGTTCTTC
many | TRBJ1-3 | - | TRBV18 | CASSPGASGNTIYF | TGTGCCAGCTCACCTGGCGCATCTGGAAACACCATATATTTT
- | TRBJ2-3 | - | TRBV10-3 | CAISEFPGTTPTDTQYF | TGTGCCATCAGTGAATTTCCGGGCACAACACCCACAGATACGCAGTATTTT
- | TRBJ2-7 | TRBD1 | TRBV27 | CASSFSGTGGSYEQYF | TGTGCCAGCAGTTTCTCCGGGACAGGGGGCTCCTACGAGCAGTACTTC
few | TRBJ2-3 | - | TRBV7-9 | CASSVNLLVFRDTQYF | TGTGCCAGCAGCGTAAATCTACTAGTATTTAGAGATACGCAGTATTTT
few | TRBJ2-3 | - | TRBV6-1 | CASEGRSTDTQYF | TGTGCCAGCGAAGGCAGGAGCACAGATACGCAGTATTTT
many | TRBJ1-1 | - | TRBV19 | CASSWDTEAFF | TGTGCCAGTAGTTGGGACACTGAAGCTTTCTTT
many | TRBJ1-6 | - | TRBV12-3/TRBV12-4 | CASTPGGGYNSPLHF | TGTGCCAGCACCCCGGGGGGTGGGTATAATTCACCCCTCCACTTT
many | TRBJ2-7 | - | TRBV6-1 | CASSYAGTPTYEQYF | TGTGCCAGCAGTTACGCCGGGACACCCACCTACGAGCAGTACTTC
many | TRBJ2-7 | TRBD2 | TRBV11-2 | CASSRGLAGASPEQYF | TGTGCCAGCAGCCGTGGACTAGCGGGGGCATCTCCCGAGCAGTACTTC
many | TRBJ1-1 | - | TRBV28 | CASSLPKQNRDLRRHTEAFF | TGTGCCAGCAGTTTACCGAAACAAAACCGGGACCTGAGGAGGCACACTGAAGCTTTCTTT
many | TRBJ2-2 | - | TRBV6-1 | CASSKDLHGDTGELFF | TGTGCCAGCAGTAAGGACCTACACGGGGACACCGGGGAGCTGTTTTTT
- | TRBJ2-7 | TRBD2 | TRBV9 | CASSVGTSGRSVWYEQYF | TGTGCCAGCAGCGTAGGGACTAGCGGGAGATCTGTGTGGTACGAGCAGTACTTC
- | TRBJ1-6 | - | TRBV6-1 | CASSELGSRPSLHF | TGTGCCAGCAGTGAATTGGGATCACGTCCTTCCCTCCACTTT
many | TRBJ1-4 | - | TRBV20-1 | CSPAGGPNEKLFF | TGCAGTCCCGCTGGGGGTCCCAATGAAAAACTGTTTTTT
many | TRBJ2-1 | - | TRBV3-1 | CASSQGRQTPYNEQFF | TGTGCCAGCAGCCAAGGTCGACAGACCCCCTACAATGAGCAGTTCTTC
many | TRBJ2-2 | TRBD2 | TRBV20-1 | CSARRLAGVDTGELFF | TGCAGTGCTAGGAGACTAGCGGGAGTCGACACCGGGGAGCTGTTTTTT
few | TRBJ1-3 | - | TRBV5-1 | CASSLGRFSGNTIYF | TGCGCCAGCAGCTTGGGGAGGTTCTCTGGAAACACCATATATTTT
few | TRBJ1-1 | - | TRBV7-8 | CASSFYGPVPEAFF | TGTGCCAGCAGCTTCTACGGACCGGTCCCTGAAGCTTTCTTT
- | TRBJ2-3 | - | TRBV7-3 | CASSLIQGGGTQYF | TGTGCCAGCAGCTTAATACAGGGCGGAGGTACGCAGTATTTT
- | TRBJ1-2 | TRBD1 | TRBV7-3 | CASSPQGALSYTF | TGTGCCAGCAGCCCCCAGGGGGCTTTGAGCTACACCTTC
many | TRBJ2-7 | - | TRBV12-3/TRBV12-4 | CASTDSSYEQYF | TGTGCCAGCACGGACAGTTCCTACGAGCAGTACTTC
many | TRBJ1-5 | - | TRBV28 | CASSFVGAGQPQHF | TGTGCCAGCAGTTTTGTGGGGGCTGGACAGCCCCAGCATTTT
- | TRBJ2-7 | - | TRBV9 | CASSVAAGASYEQYF | TGTGCCAGCAGCGTAGCAGCAGGGGCCTCCTACGAGCAGTACTTC
- | TRBJ2-7 | TRBD2 | TRBV4-2 | CASSQDHSDTSAPGYYEQYF | TGTGCCAGCAGCCAAGACCACTCCGATACTAGCGCCCCGGGTTATTACGAGCAGTACTTC
many | TRBJ2-7 | TRBD1 | TRBV10-3 | CATHSNRDRPPEQYF | TGTGCCACCCATTCTAACCGGGACAGGCCCCCAGAGCAGTACTTC
- | TRBJ2-2 | TRBD1 | TRBV5-1 | CAICETGDTGELFF | TGCGCCATTTGCGAGACAGGGGACACCGGGGAGCTGTTTTTT
- | TRBJ2-6 | TRBD1 | TRBV5-1 | CASSPWTGAGANVLTF | TGCGCCAGCAGCCCTTGGACAGGGGCCGGGGCCAACGTCCTGACTTTC
many | TRBJ2-3 | TRBD2 | TRBV28 | CASSFLGTSGVASTDTQYF | TGTGCCAGCAGTTTTTTAGGAACTAGCGGGGTTGCTAGCACAGATACGCAGTATTTT
- | TRBJ1-5 | - | TRBV28 | CASSLLGPSESPQHF | TGTGCCAGCAGTTTATTAGGGCCTTCAGAATCACCCCAGCATTTT
many | TRBJ2-7 | - | TRBV9 | CASSGSGKSDYEQYF | TGTGCCAGCAGCGGCTCGGGGAAATCTGACTACGAGCAGTACTTC
few | TRBJ2-6 | - | TRBV4-1 | CASSDKIPRDGSGANVLTF | TGCGCCAGCAGCGACAAGATACCGCGGGACGGATCTGGGGCCAACGTCCTGACTTTC
many | TRBJ2-5 | - | TRBV9 | CASSVNTGIQETQYF | TGTGCCAGCAGCGTTAATACGGGGATCCAAGAGACCCAGTACTTC
few | TRBJ2-2 | - | TRBV10-3 | CAMAPGRGTGELFF | TGTGCCATGGCGCCAGGGCGGGGCACCGGGGAGCTGTTTTTT
many | TRBJ1-1 | TRBD1 | TRBV12-3/TRBV12-4 | CASSQQGANTEAFF | TGTGCCAGCAGCCAACAGGGGGCTAACACTGAAGCTTTCTTT
many | TRBJ2-5 | - | TRBV5-5 | CASSLIGARETQYF | TGTGCCAGCAGCTTAATAGGGGCACGAGAGACCCAGTACTTC
few | TRBJ2-5 | - | TRBV2 | CASSEAGVNQETQYF | TGTGCCAGCAGTGAAGCGGGCGTCAACCAAGAGACCCAGTACTTC
many | TRBJ2-2 | TRBD2 | TRBV12-3/TRBV12-4 | CASSLSSGMYFAGELFF | TGTGCCAGCAGTTTAAGTAGCGGGATGTATTTTGCCGGGGAGCTGTTTTTT
many | TRBJ2-3 | - | TRBV2 | CASSRLRSDTQYF | TGTGCCAGCAGTCGTTTACGATCAGATACGCAGTATTTT
many | TRBJ1-4 | - | TRBV30 | CAWSSVAERGKLFF | TGTGCCTGGAGTAGCGTCGCCGAACGGGGAAAACTGTTTTTT
many | TRBJ1-2 | TRBD1 | TRBV6-1 | CASSSPDRGENGYTF | TGTGCCAGCAGTTCCCCGGACAGGGGAGAGAATGGCTACACCTTC
many | TRBJ1-1 | - | TRBV28 | CASSFGDKNTEAFF | TGTGCCAGCAGTTTTGGGGACAAGAACACTGAAGCTTTCTTT
many | TRBJ2-2 | - | TRBV7-9 | CASSPISGELFF | TGTGCCAGCAGCCCCATTTCCGGGGAGCTGTTTTTT
many | TRBJ2-5 | - | TRBV7-9 | CASSSPGQIGETQYF | TGTGCCAGCAGCTCTCCGGGACAAATAGGGGAGACCCAGTACTTC